This is a list of T cell receptor beta chains from one sample in a study of Ad26.COV2.S vaccination and SARS-CoV-2 variants. TCRdb's table, derived via immunoSEQ multiplex PCR, lists solely in-frame clones and lacks some. The sample includes roughly 420,000 clones, roughly 87% of them seen just once. The material sequenced was peripheral blood, taken in a trial of Ad26.COV2.S vaccine versus placebo. These receptors originate from a person aged 18-65 years who received the Ad26.COV2.S COVID-19 vaccine or a placebo. Both conserved end residues are part of each CDR3. D genes are given only for firm matches. The listing skips clone size in some rows; elsewhere it reads once, few, many or a size class.

j_gene | abundance | v_gene | d_gene | CDR3aa | CDR3nt
TRBJ2-2 | - | TRBV9 | TRBD2 | CASRGGRELTGELFF | TGTGCCAGCAGAGGAGGGCGGGAGTTGACCGGGGAGCTGTTTTTT
TRBJ2-5 | - | TRBV28 | - | CASALQGRRETQYF | TGTGCCAGCGCCTTACAGGGGAGGCGAGAGACCCAGTACTTC
TRBJ1-6 | - | TRBV10-3 | - | CAISEQGSSYNSPLHF | TGTGCCATCAGTGAGCAGGGATCCTCCTATAATTCACCCCTCCACTTT
TRBJ2-1 | - | TRBV7-2 | TRBD2 | CASSFPKLANSYNEQFF | TGTGCCAGCAGCTTCCCAAAACTAGCGAACTCCTACAATGAGCAGTTCTTC
TRBJ1-3 | - | TRBV6-5 | - | CASMRHGSSGNTIYF | TGTGCCAGCATGAGGCATGGGAGCTCTGGAAACACCATATATTTT
TRBJ2-3 | - | TRBV28 | - | CASSLLHWGDTQYF | TGTGCCAGCAGTTTGCTCCATTGGGGAGATACGCAGTATTTT
TRBJ2-3 | - | TRBV5-4 | - | CASSTGGPTDTQYF | TGTGCCAGCAGCACTGGTGGACCCACAGATACGCAGTATTTT
TRBJ2-2 | - | TRBV7-2 | - | CASSLASTRLNTGELFF | TGTGCCAGCAGCTTAGCCTCGACACGACTGAACACCGGGGAGCTGTTTTTT
TRBJ2-5 | - | TRBV11-1 | - | CASNNPGIKETQYF | TGTGCCAGCAACAACCCAGGGATAAAAGAGACCCAGTACTTC
TRBJ1-1 | - | TRBV19 | - | CASSIEGRVAFF | TGTGCCAGTAGTATCGAGGGACGTGTAGCTTTCTTT
TRBJ1-5 | - | TRBV10-3 | - | CAISDGSNQPQHF | TGTGCCATCAGTGACGGTAGCAATCAGCCCCAGCATTTT
TRBJ1-4 | - | TRBV14 | - | CASSHRQKLNEKLFF | TGTGCCAGCAGCCACAGACAGAAGCTTAATGAAAAACTGTTTTTT
TRBJ2-3 | - | TRBV10-3 | - | CAIRESTDTQYF | TGTGCCATCAGAGAAAGCACAGATACGCAGTATTTT
TRBJ1-2 | - | TRBV19 | - | CASIETPGFHYGYTF | TGTGCCAGTATAGAAACCCCGGGGTTTCACTATGGCTACACCTTC
TRBJ1-5 | once | TRBV3-1/TRBV3-2 | TRBD1 | CASSQTGGDAPQHF | TGTGCCAGCAGCCAAACAGGGGGGGATGCGCCCCAGCATTTT
TRBJ2-7 | - | TRBV24-1 | TRBD1 | CATSTGQGRNEQYF | TGTGCCACCAGTACGGGACAGGGTCGCAACGAGCAGTACTTC
TRBJ2-5 | - | TRBV11-3 | - | CASSLETTDQETQYF | TGTGCCAGCAGCTTAGAAACTACCGACCAAGAGACCCAGTACTTC